The present TCR beta chain was sequenced within a study of blood T cell repertoires in COVID-19. For the study at large: The origin of the acute and convalescent COVID-19 samples was the United States, Italy and Spain. Nucleic acid was either cDNA or gDNA, and it came from T cells, B-cell-depleted T cells, or PBMCs.

In the original processing: Amplified reference gene primers provided the basis for estimating nucleated cell counts. Sequencing used immunoSEQ multiplex PCR; TCRdb keeps in-frame clones, though not all of them. D and trimming come from the DNA, and the V and J calls and clone size come from that table. The table records about 64,000 clones, 85% to 90% of them present only once. CDR3 size: 14 residues. Germline CDR1 is SEHNR and CDR2 is FQNEAQ (reference sequence). Trimming took off 0 bases at V and 5 bases at J, with 10 bases between the two ends. Sequenced input: peripheral blood. This sequence joins TRBV7-9 and TRBJ1-2, with D tentatively TRBD1 (5 bases). The TCR comes from a man aged 50 to 60 with active COVID-19. The CDR3 reads CASSLAIGAYGYTF. In DNA, the CDR3 is TGTGCCAGCAGCTTAGCGATAGGGGCGTATGGCTACACCTTC.